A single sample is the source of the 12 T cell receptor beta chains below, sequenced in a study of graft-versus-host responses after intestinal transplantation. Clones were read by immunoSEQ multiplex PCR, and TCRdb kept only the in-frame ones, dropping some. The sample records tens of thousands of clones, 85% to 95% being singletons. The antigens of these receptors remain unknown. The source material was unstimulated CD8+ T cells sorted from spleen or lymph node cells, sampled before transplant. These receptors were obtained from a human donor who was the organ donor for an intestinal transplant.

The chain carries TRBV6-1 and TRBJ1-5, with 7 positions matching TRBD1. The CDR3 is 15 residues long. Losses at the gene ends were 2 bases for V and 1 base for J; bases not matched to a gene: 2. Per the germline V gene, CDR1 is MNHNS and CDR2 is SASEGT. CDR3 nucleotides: TGTGCCAGCAGTGAAAACAGGGGAAGCAATCAGCCCCAGCATTTT. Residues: CASSENRGSNQPQHF.

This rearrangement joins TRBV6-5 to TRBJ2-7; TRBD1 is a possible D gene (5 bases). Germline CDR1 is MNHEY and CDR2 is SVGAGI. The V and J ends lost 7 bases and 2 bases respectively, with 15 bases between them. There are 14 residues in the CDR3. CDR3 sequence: CASTEDTITYEQYF. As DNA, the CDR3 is TGTGCCAGCACCGAGGACACGATTACCTACGAGCAGTACTTC.

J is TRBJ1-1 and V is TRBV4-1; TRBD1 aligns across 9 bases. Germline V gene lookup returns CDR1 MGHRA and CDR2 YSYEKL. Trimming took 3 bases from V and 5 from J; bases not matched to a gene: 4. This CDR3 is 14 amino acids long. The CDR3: CASSQGQGRTEAFF. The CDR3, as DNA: TGCGCCAGCAGCCAGGGACAGGGAAGGACTGAAGCTTTCTTT.

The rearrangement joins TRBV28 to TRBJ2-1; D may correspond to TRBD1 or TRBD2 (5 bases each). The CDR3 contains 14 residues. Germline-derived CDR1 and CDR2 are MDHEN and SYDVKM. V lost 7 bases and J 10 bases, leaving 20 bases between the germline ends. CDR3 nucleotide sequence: TGTGCCAGCACCCCTGGCAGGGTGGGGGTAGAGCAGTTCTTC. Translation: CASTPGRVGVEQFF.

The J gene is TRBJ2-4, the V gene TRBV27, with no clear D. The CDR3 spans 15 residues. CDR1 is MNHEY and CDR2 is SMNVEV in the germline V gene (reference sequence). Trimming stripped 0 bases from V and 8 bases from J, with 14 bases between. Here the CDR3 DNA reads TGTGCCAGCAGTTTATCTTTTTTGGGTTTGGACATTCAGTACTTC. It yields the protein CASSLSFLGLDIQYF.

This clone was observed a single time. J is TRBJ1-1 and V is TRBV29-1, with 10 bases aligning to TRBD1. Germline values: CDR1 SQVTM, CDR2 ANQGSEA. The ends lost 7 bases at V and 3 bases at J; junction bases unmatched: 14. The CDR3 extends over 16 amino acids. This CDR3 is CSAIDRGREVDTEAFF. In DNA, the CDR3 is TGCAGCGCGATTGACAGGGGGCGGGAGGTGGACACTGAAGCTTTCTTT.

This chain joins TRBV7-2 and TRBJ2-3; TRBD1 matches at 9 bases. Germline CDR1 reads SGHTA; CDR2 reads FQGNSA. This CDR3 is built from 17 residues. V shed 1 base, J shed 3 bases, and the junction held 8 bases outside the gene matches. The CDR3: CASSLVLGQGLTDTQYF. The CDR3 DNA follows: TGTGCCAGCAGCTTAGTCCTAGGACAGGGGCTAACAGATACGCAGTATTTT.

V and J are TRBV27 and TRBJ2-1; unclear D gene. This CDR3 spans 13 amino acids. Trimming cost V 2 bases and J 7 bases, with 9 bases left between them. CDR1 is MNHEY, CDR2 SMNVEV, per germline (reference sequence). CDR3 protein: CASSLSSSNEQFF. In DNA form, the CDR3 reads TGTGCCAGCAGTTTAAGTTCCAGTAATGAGCAGTTCTTC.

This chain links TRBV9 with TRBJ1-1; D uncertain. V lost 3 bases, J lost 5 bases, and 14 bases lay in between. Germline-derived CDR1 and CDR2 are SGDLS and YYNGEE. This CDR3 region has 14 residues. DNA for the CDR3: TGTGCCAGCAGCGCCGGACCCCTAGGGACTGAAGCTTTCTTT. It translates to CASSAGPLGTEAFF.

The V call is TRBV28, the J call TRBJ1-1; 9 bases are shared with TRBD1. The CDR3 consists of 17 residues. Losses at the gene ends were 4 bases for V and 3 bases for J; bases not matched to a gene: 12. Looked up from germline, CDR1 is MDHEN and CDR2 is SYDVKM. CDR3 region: CASSSIGTGYRDTEAFF. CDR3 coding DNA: TGTGCCAGCAGTTCCATTGGGACAGGGTATCGAGACACTGAAGCTTTCTTT.

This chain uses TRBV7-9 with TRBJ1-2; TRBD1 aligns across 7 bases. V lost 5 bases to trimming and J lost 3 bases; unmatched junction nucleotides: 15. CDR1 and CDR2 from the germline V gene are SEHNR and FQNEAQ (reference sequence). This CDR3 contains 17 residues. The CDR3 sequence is CASSGLNTQGGDYGYTF. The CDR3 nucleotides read TGTGCCAGCAGCGGATTAAATACGCAGGGGGGCGACTATGGCTACACCTTC.

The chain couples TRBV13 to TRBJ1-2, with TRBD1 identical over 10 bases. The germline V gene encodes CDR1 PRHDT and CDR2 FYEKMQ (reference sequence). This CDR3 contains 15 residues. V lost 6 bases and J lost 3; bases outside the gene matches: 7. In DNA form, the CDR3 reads TGTGCCAGCAGGACGACAGGGGGCCCGGACTATGGCTACACCTTC. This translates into CASRTTGGPDYGYTF.